This T cell receptor beta chain was captured in a study of blood T cell repertoires in COVID-19. For the study at large: Specimens from acute and convalescent COVID-19 originated in the United States, Italy and Spain. PBMCs, B-cell-depleted T cells, or T cells provided the cDNA or gDNA that made up the material.

In the original workflow: Amplified reference gene primers provided the basis for estimating nucleated cell counts. Method: immunoSEQ multiplex PCR; TCRdb's copy keeps in-frame clones and lacks some. Clonal size and the V and J genes are those of that table, whereas D and trimming came from the DNA. The table lists fewer than 350,000 clones, approximately 91% of them singletons. Trimming took 2 bases from V and 6 from J; bases not matched to a gene: 2. This CDR3 has 14 residues. The germline V gene has CDR1 SGHRS and CDR2 YFSETQ. The sample was peripheral blood. The source is a man in his late teens or twenties with active or convalescent COVID-19. The rearrangement joins TRBV5-1 to TRBJ1-4; 9 bases map to TRBD1. The CDR3 protein is CASSFYRGHEKLFF. For the CDR3, the DNA is TGCGCCAGCAGCTTTTACAGGGGGCATGAAAAACTGTTTTTT.